One and the same sample provided the 13 T cell receptor beta chains below, sequenced in a study of PD-1 blockade in classical Hodgkin lymphoma. Every patient was affected by relapse after autologous stem cell transplantation, while exposure to brentuximab vedotin was not uniform. TCRdb's table, derived via immunoSEQ multiplex PCR, lists solely in-frame clones and lacks some. The sample shows some 90,000 clones, over 90% of them seen only once. Specimen: peripheral blood mononuclear cells (PBMCs), collected before the second cycle of nivolumab. Receptor source: a human donor with classical Hodgkin lymphoma.

The chain joins TRBV6-1 to TRBJ2-5; D is uncertain. CDR1 is MNHNS, CDR2 SASEGT, per germline. The CDR3 extends over 13 amino acids. V gave up 6 bases and J gave up 0 bases, with 8 bases separating them. This CDR3 is CASRRGNQETQYF. Written as DNA, the CDR3 is TGTGCCAGCAGACGCGGCAACCAAGAGACCCAGTACTTC.

The chain employs TRBV5-1 and TRBJ2-5; TRBD2 aligns across 14 bases. This CDR3 spans 15 amino acids. The trim removed 6 bases at V and 5 bases at J, leaving 6 bases unmatched. Looked up from germline, CDR1 is SGHRS and CDR2 is YFSETQ. CDR3 amino acids: CASTPTSGRVETQYF. The CDR3 DNA reads TGCGCCAGCACCCCGACTAGCGGGAGGGTGGAGACCCAGTACTTC.

This rearrangement joins TRBV6-5 to TRBJ2-4, with TRBD2 identical over 8 bases. Germline CDR1 and CDR2: MNHEY and SVGAGI. This CDR3 has 15 amino acids. V shed 7 bases and J 0 bases; nucleotides not matched to a gene: 5. The CDR3 DNA sequence: TGTGCCAGCATGGCAGCGGGAGAAGCCAAAAACATTCAGTACTTC. It yields the protein CASMAAGEAKNIQYF.

This clone was seen at least ten times. The V and J genes are TRBV10-3 and TRBJ1-1; D may be TRBD1 (5 bases). CDR1 and CDR2 from the germline V gene are ENHRY and SYGVKD. V shed 3 bases and J shed 6 bases, with 14 bases lying between them. This CDR3 is 14 amino acids long. The CDR3: CAISDDRSNPEAFF. CDR3 DNA sequence: TGTGCCATCAGTGACGACAGATCTAACCCTGAAGCTTTCTTT.

The V call is TRBV13, the J call TRBJ2-3, with D uncertain. V was pared by 0 bases and J by 4 bases, with 2 bases between. Per the germline V gene, CDR1 is PRHDT and CDR2 is FYEKMQ (reference sequence). There are 12 residues in the CDR3. CDR3 region: CASSLGPDTQYF. The CDR3 bases are TGTGCCAGCAGCTTAGGCCCAGATACGCAGTATTTT. The variable domain in full, completed from reference TRBV13 and TRBJ2-3, reads AAGVIQSPRHLIKEKRETATLKCYPIPRHDTVYWYQQGPGQDPQFLISFYEKMQSDKGSIPDRFSAQQFSDYHSELNMSSLELGDSALYFCASSLGPDTQYFGPGTRLTVL.

The V and J genes are TRBV19 and TRBJ1-2, with D possibly TRBD1 on 5 matching bases. There are 15 residues in the CDR3. Germline V gene sequence: CDR1 LNHDA, CDR2 SQIVND (reference sequence). V was shortened by 10 bases and J by 4 bases, with 22 bases between the two germline ends. CDR3: CATQTTGGVGYGYTF. CDR3 DNA: TGTGCCACCCAAACAACTGGGGGTGTCGGCTATGGCTACACCTTC.

V usage is TRBV27 and J usage is TRBJ1-1; 7 nucleotides agree with TRBD1. Germline V lookup: CDR1 MNHEY, CDR2 SMNVEV (reference sequence). The CDR3 covers 16 residues. After removal of 6 bases from V and 6 bases from J, the junction contained 16 bases not matched to a gene. The chain's CDR3 is CASRADRVLVNAEAFF. The CDR3 DNA reads TGTGCCAGCAGGGCCGACAGGGTCTTAGTAAACGCTGAAGCTTTCTTT.

This clone showed up just a few times. CDR3 sequence (DNA): TGTGCCACCAGCAGGGAGGGGGACAGGAATCAGCCCCAGCATTTT. Translating it yields CATSREGDRNQPQHF. The rearrangement uses TRBV15 and TRBJ1-5; TRBD1 matches at 8 bases. Germline CDR1 is LNHNV and CDR2 is YYDKDF (reference sequence). With 3 bases clipped from V and 4 bases from J, the junction kept 5 bases outside the gene matches. The CDR3 is made up of 15 amino acids.

The chain uses TRBV5-8 and TRBJ1-1; no clear D. Germline V gives CDR1 SGHTS, CDR2 YDEGEE. Trimming pared 2 bases from V and 6 bases from J, leaving 17 bases between. This CDR3 has 15 residues. The CDR3 loop is CASSFSRRGSPEAFF. The CDR3, as DNA: TGTGCCAGCAGCTTTTCCCGAAGAGGTTCACCTGAAGCTTTCTTT.

The chain couples TRBV6-5 to TRBJ2-4; tentative D call: TRBD2 (6 bases). Germline CDR1 MNHEY, CDR2 SVGAGI. The CDR3 contains 13 residues. Trimming took off 5 bases at V and 6 bases at J, with 11 bases between the two ends. CDR3 sequence (DNA): TGTGCCAGCAGTGCGGGACGGAGAAACATTCAGTACTTC. This codes for CASSAGRRNIQYF.

This rearrangement joins TRBV5-1 to TRBJ2-6; 9 nucleotides agree with TRBD1. Germline trimming cut 4 bases from V and 2 bases from J; bases unmatched to any gene: 7. The CDR3 consists of 17 residues. Germline CDR1 and CDR2: SGHRS and YFSETQ. This CDR3 reads CASSPGTGWAGANVLTF. CDR3 nucleotide sequence: TGCGCCAGCAGCCCTGGGACAGGGTGGGCTGGGGCCAACGTCCTGACTTTC.

The rearrangement links TRBV28 to TRBJ2-6; D gene uncertain. Germline loops: CDR1 MDHEN, CDR2 SYDVKM. CDR3 length: 13 residues. V was shortened by 5 bases and J by 2 bases, with 4 bases between the two germline ends. CDR3 loop: CASSLPGANVLTF. For the CDR3, the DNA is TGTGCCAGCAGTCTCCCTGGGGCCAACGTCCTGACTTTC.

The chain's CDR3 is CASSLAGGAYEQYF. The CDR3 nucleotides read TGTGCCAGCAGCCTAGCGGGTGGGGCCTACGAGCAGTACTTC. This sequence joins TRBV11-3 and TRBJ2-7, with 8 bases identical to TRBD2. This CDR3 contains 14 residues. V dropped 5 bases and J dropped 2; count of bases not matched to a gene: 5. The germline V gene encodes CDR1 SGHNT and CDR2 YENEEA.